These 3 T cell receptor beta chains came from one sample sequenced in a study of blood T cell repertoires in COVID-19. Clones were sequenced by immunoSEQ multiplex PCR, and TCRdb holds only the in-frame ones, with some missing. The sample consists of 75,000 to 100,000 clones, more than 75% of them appearing once. The sample comprised peripheral blood. The receptor source for this set is a human donor in a cohort sampled during active COVID-19.

This sequence joins TRBV9 and TRBJ1-2; D is possibly TRBD1 (5 bases). CDR1 is SGDLS, CDR2 YYNGEE, per germline. The CDR3 has 16 amino acids. V lost 0 bases and J lost 0, with 12 bases in between. The CDR3 DNA is TGTGCCAGCAGCGTAGTTCCGGGGGTAGCTAACTATGGCTACACCTTC. It specifies CASSVVPGVANYGYTF.

The chain employs TRBV11-3 and TRBJ2-3, with D maybe TRBD2 (6 bases). Germline V gene data show CDR1 as SGHNT and CDR2 as YENEEA. Trimming took 0 bases from V and 8 from J, leaving 18 bases between them. The CDR3 has 16 residues. CDR3 loop: CASSLDQNFNGGTQYF. In nucleotides, the CDR3 is TGTGCCAGCAGCTTAGATCAAAATTTCAACGGGGGTACGCAGTATTTT.

This clone appeared once. This chain links TRBV4-2 with TRBJ2-1, with D possibly matching TRBD1 (6 bases). V was cut by 3 bases and J by 12 bases, with 12 bases left in between. This CDR3 has 12 amino acids. Germline values: CDR1 LGHNA, CDR2 YNFKEQ. For the CDR3, the DNA is TGTGCCAGCAGCCAGGTAGGGGGACCGCAGTTCTTC. Amino acids: CASSQVGGPQFF.